These 32 T cell receptor beta chains were sequenced from one sample in a study of T cell repertoires in cytomegalovirus infection. TCRdb ran MiXCR on the reads and lists one entry per CDR3 protein. The table lists fewer than 250,000 distinct CDR3 sequences, roughly an eighth of them singletons, with 1.5% to 2% in the top ten. Sequenced: PBMCs. The source is a human donor in good health (CMV status not recorded). Some clones in this sample may be carry-over from other donors' samples.

This chain links TRBV5-1 with TRBJ2-7, with 10 bases identical to TRBD1. The ends lost 0 bases at V and 2 bases at J; junction bases unmatched: 5. The CDR3 runs 16 residues. Germline lookup yields CDR1 SGHRS and CDR2 YFSETQ. CDR3 nucleotides: TGCGCCAGCAGCTTGGTAACCGGGACAGGGGCCTACGAGCAGTACTTC. Its translation is CASSLVTGTGAYEQYF.

This clonotype was observed at least ten times. The genes are TRBV7-2 and TRBJ1-5; TRBD1 is a possible D gene (5 bases). CDR3 length equals 15 residues. Per the germline V gene, CDR1 is SGHTA and CDR2 is FQGNSA. Trimming stripped 3 bases from V and 4 bases from J, with 13 bases between. CDR3: CASSLDGRGNQPQHF. The CDR3 DNA sequence: TGTGCCAGCAGCTTGGATGGTCGGGGGAATCAGCCCCAGCATTTT.

On this clonotype itself: At one of its ends the junction is not consistent with the germline gene, which may arise from a read error. The chain has TRBV28 and TRBJ1-1; D ambiguous. CDR1 is MDHEN and CDR2 is SYDVKM in the germline V gene. The CDR3 extends over 15 amino acids. The CDR3 DNA sequence: TGTGCCAGCAGTTTTAGTGGCCAGATGAACACTGAAGCTTGCTTT. It yields the protein CASSFSGQMNTEACF.

This clonotype has only a few counts. The rearrangement uses TRBV19 and TRBJ2-1; 7 nucleotides align to TRBD2. There are 14 residues in the CDR3. Trimming at V came to 7 bases and at J to 8 bases, leaving 11 bases not matched to a gene. Germline V CDR1 and CDR2: LNHDA, SQIVND (reference sequence). The DNA of the CDR3 is TGTGCCAGTACCCCCTCCGGGAGGAGGGATGAGCAGTTCTTC. This translates into CASTPSGRRDEQFF.

In this sample, this clonotype turned up a few times. The chain links TRBV19 to TRBJ1-2; D gene uncertain. Trimming left V 0 bases short and J 8 bases short, with 10 bases between. The CDR3 has 13 residues. Germline CDR1 LNHDA, CDR2 SQIVND (reference sequence). This chain's CDR3 is CASSIDRRRGYTF. The DNA of the CDR3 is TGTGCCAGTAGTATAGATCGGAGGCGCGGCTACACCTTC.

This clonotype was picked up a small number of times. The chain has TRBV4-3 and TRBJ2-1; 8 bases are a match to TRBD2. Germline CDR1 LGHNA, CDR2 YSLEER. The CDR3 consists of 15 residues. V was clipped by 0 bases and J by 8 bases; unmatched bases: 6. CDR3 DNA: TGCGCCAGCAGCCAAGAGCCGGGACTAGGGCATGAGCAGTTCTTC. Its protein is CASSQEPGLGHEQFF.

This clonotype has at least ten counts. The chain uses TRBV7-2 and TRBJ1-5; 10 bases align to TRBD1. J gave up 2 bases and V 5 bases, and 3 bases lay outside the gene matches. CDR1 and CDR2 (germline): SGHTA, FQGNSA. The CDR3 spans 15 residues. CDR3 nucleotides: TGTGCCAGCAGCGTCGGGACAGGGGGCAATCAGCCCCAGCATTTT. Amino acid sequence: CASSVGTGGNQPQHF.

Ten or more counts support this clonotype. The V call is TRBV7-2, the J call TRBJ1-5; D is unresolved. The germline gives CDR1 SGHTA, CDR2 FQGNSA. This CDR3 comprises 16 residues. V was trimmed by 5 bases and J by 3 bases, leaving 17 bases between them. CDR3 in DNA: TGTGCCAGCAGCCGAAACGGGGTTGGGATCAATCAGCCCCAGCATTTT. This translates into CASSRNGVGINQPQHF.

The table lists this clonotype with many counts. The V and J genes are TRBV7-2 and TRBJ1-2; no definite D call. Germline CDR1 SGHTA, CDR2 FQGNSA. The CDR3 is made up of 16 amino acids. Trimming took off 4 bases at V and 4 bases at J, with 19 bases between the two ends. This CDR3 is CASSSPYREIVYGYTF. Written as DNA, the CDR3 is TGTGCCAGCAGCTCCCCTTATCGGGAGATCGTCTATGGCTACACCTTC.

The chain carries TRBV24-1 and TRBJ2-7; D remains unclear. V lost 3 bases and J 2 bases, leaving 10 bases between the germline ends. There are 14 residues in the CDR3. Germline CDR1 is KGHDR and CDR2 is SFDVKD. The CDR3 loop reads CATSDPYGTYEQYF. CDR3 in DNA: TGTGCCACCAGTGATCCCTACGGAACCTACGAGCAGTACTTC.

The table lists this clonotype with many counts. This chain uses TRBV6-6 with TRBJ1-1, with 11 bases identical to TRBD1. The junction had 6 bases not matched to a gene; V was cut back by 7 bases and J by 5 bases. There are 14 residues in the CDR3. Germline CDR1 and CDR2: MNHNY and SVGAGI (reference sequence). The CDR3 nucleotides read TGTGCCAGCAAGCAGGACAGGGGGCTTACTGAAGCTTTCTTT. This codes for CASKQDRGLTEAFF.

A few counts support this clonotype. The chain is built from TRBV12-3 or TRBV12-4 and TRBJ1-2; no reliable D call. The CDR3 has 14 residues. The ends were cut back, 4 bases at V and 2 bases at J, with 11 bases in the middle. DNA for the CDR3: TGTGCCAGCAGTTCGATACAAAGGAACTATGGCTACACCTTC. This translates into CASSSIQRNYGYTF.

This clonotype was picked up many times. This chain uses TRBV6-1 with TRBJ2-1; 14 positions match TRBD2. Trimming cost V 8 bases and J 4 bases; bases outside gene matches: 4. The germline CDR1 and CDR2 sequences are MNHNS and SASEGT. CDR3 size: 15 residues. The CDR3 loop reads CASVGTSGGYNEQFF. The CDR3 nucleotides are TGTGCCAGCGTGGGGACTAGCGGGGGTTACAATGAGCAGTTCTTC.

This clonotype has ten or more counts. This chain joins TRBV7-2 and TRBJ2-1, with TRBD2 identical over 8 bases. The germline V gene encodes CDR1 SGHTA and CDR2 FQGNSA. With 0 bases clipped from V and 8 bases from J, the junction kept 3 bases outside the gene matches. The CDR3 is made up of 14 amino acids. The CDR3, as DNA: TGTGCCAGCAGCTTAGCGGGTAGCGGGGATGAGCAGTTCTTC. Translating it yields CASSLAGSGDEQFF.

This clonotype has just a few counts. The gene calls are TRBV19 and TRBJ2-1; TRBD1 matches at 7 bases. After removal of 5 bases from V and 6 bases from J, the junction contained 7 bases not matched to a gene. The CDR3 is 14 amino acids. The germline gives CDR1 LNHDA, CDR2 SQIVND (reference sequence). CDR3 region: CASSSGQIANEQFF. CDR3 bases: TGTGCCAGTAGTTCGGGACAGATCGCCAATGAGCAGTTCTTC.

A few counts support this clonotype. The genes are TRBV20-1 and TRBJ2-1, with 10 bases fitting TRBD1. Losses at the gene ends were 5 bases for V and 3 bases for J; bases not matched to a gene: 7. Germline V CDR1 and CDR2: DFQATT, SNEGSKA (reference sequence). This CDR3 is 15 amino acids long. CDR3 sequence (DNA): TGCAGTGCTCCTTTTAGGGACAGGGGCTACAATGAGCAGTTCTTC. Residues: CSAPFRDRGYNEQFF.

Regarding this clonotype: Just one base apart from a much larger clone, this may be a read error. The genes are TRBV24-1 and TRBJ1-2; D is undetermined. The CDR3 contains 15 residues. V was trimmed by 2 bases and J by 8 bases, leaving 17 bases between them. Germline V lookup: CDR1 KGHDR, CDR2 SFDVKD. The CDR3 sequence is CATSDYTGSLGGYTF. The CDR3 nucleotides read TGTGCCACCAGTGATTATACCGGGTCTCTGGGAGGCTACACCTTC.

The rearrangement joins TRBV6-1 to TRBJ1-3; possible D gene TRBD1, 5 bases. Trimming removed 3 bases from V and 0 bases from J, with 12 bases in between. Germline lookup yields CDR1 MNHNS and CDR2 SASEGT. The CDR3 runs 16 residues. In nucleotides, the CDR3 is TGTGCCAGCAGTGATGGAGACAGCCGCTCTGGAAACACCATATATTTT. Protein sequence: CASSDGDSRSGNTIYF.

This clonotype was seen many times. The V gene is TRBV7-3, the J gene TRBJ2-1; D possibly corresponds to TRBD1 (6 bases). The CDR3 covers 14 residues. The V and J ends lost 5 bases and 4 bases respectively, with 12 bases between them. Germline V CDR1 and CDR2: SGHTA, FQGTGA. In DNA form, the CDR3 reads TGTGCCAGCAGCCCTGGGACACCGTACAATGAGCAGTTCTTC. Translation: CASSPGTPYNEQFF. The entire variable domain, with the rest obtained from reference TRBV7-3 and TRBJ2-1, is as follows: GAGVSQTPSNKVTEKGKYVELRCDPISGHTALYWYRQSLGQGPEFLIYFQGTGAADDSGLPNDRFFAVRPEGSVSTLKIQRTERGDSAVYLCASSPGTPYNEQFFGPGTRLTVL.

This clonotype occurred many times. The chain carries TRBV7-2 and TRBJ2-7; 11 bases fit TRBD1. The CDR3 length is 17 residues. Germline CDR1 is SGHTA and CDR2 is FQGNSA. Trimming at V came to 0 bases and at J to 3 bases, leaving 7 bases not matched to a gene. The CDR3 coding sequence is TGTGCCAGCAGCTTAGCGGTCTTAGGGACAGGGGGCTACGAGCAGTACTTC. It specifies CASSLAVLGTGGYEQYF.

This clonotype showed up many times. The chain combines TRBV10-3 with TRBJ2-1; the D call may be TRBD1 or TRBD2 (5 bases each). The V and J ends lost 4 bases and 6 bases respectively, with 7 bases between them. CDR3 length: 12 amino acids. The V gene's germline CDR1 is ENHRY and CDR2 SYGVKD. CDR3 nucleotide sequence: TGTGCCATCAGTGGAGGGGCCAATGAGCAGTTCTTC. This gives the protein CAISGGANEQFF.

DNA for the CDR3: TGTGCCAGTAGAGCTACCGGGACAGGTGAAGCTTTCTTT. It specifies CASRATGTGEAFF. This chain connects TRBV19 to TRBJ1-1, with TRBD1 matching 8 bases. CDR3 length equals 13 residues. V shed 6 bases, J shed 7 bases, and the junction held 7 bases outside the gene matches. Germline CDR1 LNHDA, CDR2 SQIVND (reference sequence).

This clonotype showed up just a few times. V gene TRBV28 combines with J gene TRBJ1-2; tentatively, D is TRBD1 (5 bases). The CDR3 sequence is 14 residues long. The ends were cut back, 5 bases at V and 4 bases at J, with 14 bases in the middle. The germline CDR1 and CDR2 sequences are MDHEN and SYDVKM. Written as DNA, the CDR3 is TGTGCCAGCAGTGCTCTGGGGGGGATCTATGGCTACACCTTC. Translated, it gives CASSALGGIYGYTF.

The table lists this clonotype with many counts. The V gene is TRBV7-8, the J gene TRBJ1-2; 8 bases fit TRBD1. Trimming removed 5 bases from V and 5 bases from J; junction bases left unmatched: 10. Germline loops: CDR1 SGHVS, CDR2 FQNEAQ. The CDR3 covers 15 residues. For the CDR3, the DNA is TGTGCCAGCAGCGGAGGGCAGGGGGCCCCGTATGGCTACACCTTC. This codes for CASSGGQGAPYGYTF.

This sequence joins TRBV12-3 or TRBV12-4 and TRBJ2-3; D possibly uses TRBD1 or TRBD2 (5 bases each). This CDR3 has 16 residues. V was pared by 7 bases and J by 6 bases, with 23 bases between. The CDR3 protein is CASNEGFMSPGDTQYF. CDR3 DNA sequence: TGTGCCAGCAACGAGGGGTTTATGTCTCCTGGGGATACGCAGTATTTT.

The rearrangement uses TRBV4-3 and TRBJ2-7; 9 bases map to TRBD1. The CDR3 loop spans 16 amino acids. V lost 0 bases, J lost 5 bases, and 8 bases stayed unmatched. CDR1 is LGHNA, CDR2 YSLEER, per germline. The CDR3 coding sequence is TGCGCCAGCAGCCAAGATAGGAGGACAGGGGATAACGAGCAGTACTTC. Protein sequence: CASSQDRRTGDNEQYF.

This chain joins TRBV3-1 and TRBJ2-7; no clear D gene. CDR3 length equals 14 residues. Between the trimmed V and J ends, which lost 6 bases and 2 bases, there was a span of 14 bases. Germline loops: CDR1 LGHDT, CDR2 YNNKEL (reference sequence). The CDR3 spells CASSDIAAAYEQYF. The CDR3, as DNA: TGTGCCAGCAGTGATATTGCCGCCGCCTACGAGCAGTACTTC.

The chain employs TRBV29-1 and TRBJ2-2; D is unclear. Per germline, CDR1 SQVTM and CDR2 ANQGSEA. V gave up 4 bases and J gave up 2 bases, with 5 bases separating them. There are 12 residues in the CDR3. CDR3 DNA sequence: TGCAGCGTTGGACATAACACCGGGGAGCTGTTTTTT. This gives the protein CSVGHNTGELFF.

V and J are TRBV10-3 and TRBJ2-2; maybe TRBD1 (6 bases). Between the trimmed V and J ends, which lost 7 bases and 4 bases, there was a span of 10 bases. CDR3 length equals 13 residues. Germline-derived CDR1 and CDR2 are ENHRY and SYGVKD. In nucleotides, the CDR3 is TGTGCCATCAATCAACAGGGCACCGGGGAGCTGTTTTTT. Its translation is CAINQQGTGELFF.

The rearrangement joins TRBV4-1 to TRBJ2-1; TRBD2 agrees at 8 bases. The CDR3 is made up of 17 amino acids. With V trimmed by 4 bases and J by 1 base, 9 bases remained unmatched. In germline, CDR1 is MGHRA, CDR2 YSYEKL. The CDR3: CASSLFVGGASYNEQFF. The CDR3 DNA is TGCGCCAGCAGCCTTTTCGTCGGGGGGGCATCCTACAATGAGCAGTTCTTC.

This clonotype was recorded many times. This chain uses TRBV6-2 or TRBV6-3 with TRBJ2-7; no reliable D call. Germline V lookup: CDR1 MNHEY, CDR2 SVGEGT. Deletions cut 6 bases from V and 3 bases from J, with 6 bases between. This CDR3 is built from 11 residues. The CDR3, as DNA: TGTGCCAGCAGGGTATTCTACGAGCAGTACTTC. This sequence encodes CASRVFYEQYF.

This clonotype appeared a few times. The chain couples TRBV2 to TRBJ2-3, with a possible D match to TRBD2 (5 bases). Germline lookup yields CDR1 SNHLY and CDR2 FYNNEI. The CDR3 extends over 15 amino acids. The V and J ends lost 4 bases and 6 bases respectively, with 17 bases between them. The CDR3 loop reads CASSVRLAPMDTQYF. CDR3 in DNA: TGTGCCAGCAGTGTTAGGCTAGCTCCCATGGATACGCAGTATTTT.